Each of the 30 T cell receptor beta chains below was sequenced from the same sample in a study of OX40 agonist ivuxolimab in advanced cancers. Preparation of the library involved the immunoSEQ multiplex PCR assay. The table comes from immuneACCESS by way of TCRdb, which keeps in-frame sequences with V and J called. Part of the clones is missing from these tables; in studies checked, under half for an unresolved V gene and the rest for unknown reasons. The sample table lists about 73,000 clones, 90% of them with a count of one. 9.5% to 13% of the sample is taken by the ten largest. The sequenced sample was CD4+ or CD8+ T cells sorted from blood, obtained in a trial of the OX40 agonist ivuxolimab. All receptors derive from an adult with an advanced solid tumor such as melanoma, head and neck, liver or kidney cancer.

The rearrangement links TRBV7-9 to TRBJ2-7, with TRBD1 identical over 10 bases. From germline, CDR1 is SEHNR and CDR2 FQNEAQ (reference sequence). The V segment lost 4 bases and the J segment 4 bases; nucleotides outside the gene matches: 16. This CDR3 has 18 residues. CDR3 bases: TGTGCCAGCAGCTCCCCAAAACTAGACAGGGGGCTCATGTACGAGCAGTACTTC. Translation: CASSSPKLDRGLMYEQYF.

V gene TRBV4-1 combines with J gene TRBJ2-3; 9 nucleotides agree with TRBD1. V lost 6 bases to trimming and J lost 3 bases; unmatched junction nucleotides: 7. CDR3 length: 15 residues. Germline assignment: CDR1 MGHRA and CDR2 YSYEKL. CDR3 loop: CASRYRDRETDTQYF. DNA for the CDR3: TGCGCCAGCAGATACAGGGACAGGGAAACAGATACGCAGTATTTT.

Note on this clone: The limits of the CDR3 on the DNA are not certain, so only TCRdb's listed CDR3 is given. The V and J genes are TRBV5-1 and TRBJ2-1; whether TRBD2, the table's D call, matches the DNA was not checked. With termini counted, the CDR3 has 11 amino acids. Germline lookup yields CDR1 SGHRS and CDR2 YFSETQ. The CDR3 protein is CASSVGGGSFF.

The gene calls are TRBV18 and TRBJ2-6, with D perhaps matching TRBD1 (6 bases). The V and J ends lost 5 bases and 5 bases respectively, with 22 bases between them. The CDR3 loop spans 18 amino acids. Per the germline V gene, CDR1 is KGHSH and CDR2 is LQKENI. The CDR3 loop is CASSIVRDIQSRANVLTF. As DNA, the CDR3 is TGTGCCAGCTCAATAGTACGGGACATACAAAGTCGGGCCAACGTCCTGACTTTC.

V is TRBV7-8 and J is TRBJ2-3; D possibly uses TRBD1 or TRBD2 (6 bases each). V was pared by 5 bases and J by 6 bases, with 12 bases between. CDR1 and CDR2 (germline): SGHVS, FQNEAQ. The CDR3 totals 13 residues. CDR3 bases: TGTGCCAGCAGCCCGGGGGCGGGGGATACGCAGTATTTT. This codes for CASSPGAGDTQYF. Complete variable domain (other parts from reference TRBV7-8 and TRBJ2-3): GAGVSQSPRYKVAKRGQDVALRCDPISGHVSLFWYQQALGQGPEFLTYFQNEAQLDKSGLPSDRFFAERPEGSVSTLKIQRTQQEDSAVYLCASSPGAGDTQYFGPGTRLTVL.

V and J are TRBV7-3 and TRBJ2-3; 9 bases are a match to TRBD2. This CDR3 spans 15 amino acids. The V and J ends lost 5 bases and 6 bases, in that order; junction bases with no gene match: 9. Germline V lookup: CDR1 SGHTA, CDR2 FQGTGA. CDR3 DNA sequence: TGTGCCAGCAGCCCAGGGACTAGCTACTTTGATACGCAGTATTTT. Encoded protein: CASSPGTSYFDTQYF.

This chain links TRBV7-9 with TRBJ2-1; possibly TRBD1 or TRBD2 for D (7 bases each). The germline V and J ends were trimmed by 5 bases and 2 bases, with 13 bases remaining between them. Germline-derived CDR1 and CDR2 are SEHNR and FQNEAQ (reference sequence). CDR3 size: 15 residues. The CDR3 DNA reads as TGTGCCAGCAGCCCAGGGGGGGTCCCCTACAATGAGCAGTTCTTC. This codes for CASSPGGVPYNEQFF.

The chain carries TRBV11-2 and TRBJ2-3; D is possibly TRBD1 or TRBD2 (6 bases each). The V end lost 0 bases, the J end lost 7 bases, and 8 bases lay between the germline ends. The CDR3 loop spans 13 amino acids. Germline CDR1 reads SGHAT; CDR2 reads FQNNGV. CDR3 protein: CASSLEGGHTQYF. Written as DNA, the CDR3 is TGTGCCAGCAGCTTAGAAGGGGGGCATACGCAGTATTTT.

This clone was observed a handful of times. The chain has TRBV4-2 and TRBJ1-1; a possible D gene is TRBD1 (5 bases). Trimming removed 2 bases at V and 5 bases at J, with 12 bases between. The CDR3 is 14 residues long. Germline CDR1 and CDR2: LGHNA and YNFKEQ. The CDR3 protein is CASSQITGVTEAFF. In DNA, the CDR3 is TGTGCCAGCAGCCAAATTACAGGAGTGACTGAAGCTTTCTTT.

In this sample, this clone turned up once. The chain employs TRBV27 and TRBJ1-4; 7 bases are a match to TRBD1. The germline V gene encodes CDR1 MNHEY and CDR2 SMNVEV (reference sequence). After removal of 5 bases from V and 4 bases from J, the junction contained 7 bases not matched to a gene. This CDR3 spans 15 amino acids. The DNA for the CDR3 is TGTGCCAGCAGTGCCCCGGGACAGTATAATGAAAAACTGTTTTTT. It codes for CASSAPGQYNEKLFF.

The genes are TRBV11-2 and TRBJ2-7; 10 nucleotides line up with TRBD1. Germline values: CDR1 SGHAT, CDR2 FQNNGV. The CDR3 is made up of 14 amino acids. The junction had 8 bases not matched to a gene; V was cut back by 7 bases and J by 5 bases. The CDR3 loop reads CASTSGTGDNEQYF. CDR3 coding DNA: TGTGCCAGCACCTCCGGGACAGGGGATAACGAGCAGTACTTC.

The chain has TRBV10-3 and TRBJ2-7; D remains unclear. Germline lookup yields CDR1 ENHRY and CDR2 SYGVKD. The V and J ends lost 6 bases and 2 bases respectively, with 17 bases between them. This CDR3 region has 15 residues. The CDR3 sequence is CAISPGPGPTYEQYF. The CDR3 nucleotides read TGTGCCATCAGCCCCGGCCCGGGTCCTACCTACGAGCAGTACTTC.

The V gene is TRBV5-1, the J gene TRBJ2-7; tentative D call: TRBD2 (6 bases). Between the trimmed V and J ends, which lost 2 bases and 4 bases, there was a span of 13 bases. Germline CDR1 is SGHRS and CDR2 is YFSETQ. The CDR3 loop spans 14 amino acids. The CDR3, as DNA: TGCGCCAGCAGCTTAGCGGGCCCGGGGTACGAGCAGTACTTC. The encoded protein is CASSLAGPGYEQYF.

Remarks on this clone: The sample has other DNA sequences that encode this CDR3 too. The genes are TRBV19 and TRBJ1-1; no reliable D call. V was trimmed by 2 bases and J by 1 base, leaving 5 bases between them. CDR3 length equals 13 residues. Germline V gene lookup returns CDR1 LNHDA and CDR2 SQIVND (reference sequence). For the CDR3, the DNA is TGTGCCAGTAGTATATCCCAGAACACTGAAGCTTTCTTT. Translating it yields CASSISQNTEAFF.

The CDR3 spells CASSLSDRAVTGELFF. CDR3 sequence (DNA): TGTGCCAGCAGCTTATCGGACAGGGCTGTCACCGGGGAGCTGTTTTTT. The rearrangement links TRBV7-9 to TRBJ2-2, with 8 bases matching TRBD1. The CDR3 is 16 amino acids. The germline gives CDR1 SEHNR, CDR2 FQNEAQ (reference sequence). V lost 2 bases and J lost 4; bases outside the gene matches: 6.

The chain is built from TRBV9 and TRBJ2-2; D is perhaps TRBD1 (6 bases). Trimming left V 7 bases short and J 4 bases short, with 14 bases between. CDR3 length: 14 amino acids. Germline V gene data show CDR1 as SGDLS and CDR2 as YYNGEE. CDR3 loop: CASGGPMGTGELFF. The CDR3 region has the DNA TGTGCCAGCGGGGGCCCTATGGGCACCGGGGAGCTGTTTTTT.

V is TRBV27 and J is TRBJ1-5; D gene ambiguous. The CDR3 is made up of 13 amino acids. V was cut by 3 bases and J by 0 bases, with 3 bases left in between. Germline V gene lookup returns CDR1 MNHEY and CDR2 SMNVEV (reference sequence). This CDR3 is CASSFHSNQPQHF. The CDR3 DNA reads TGTGCCAGCAGTTTCCATAGCAATCAGCCCCAGCATTTT.

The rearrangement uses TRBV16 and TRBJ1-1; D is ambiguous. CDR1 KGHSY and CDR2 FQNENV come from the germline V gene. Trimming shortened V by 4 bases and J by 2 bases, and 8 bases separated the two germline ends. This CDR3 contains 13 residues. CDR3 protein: CASSPALNTEAFF. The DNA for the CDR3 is TGTGCCAGCAGCCCCGCTTTAAACACTGAAGCTTTCTTT.

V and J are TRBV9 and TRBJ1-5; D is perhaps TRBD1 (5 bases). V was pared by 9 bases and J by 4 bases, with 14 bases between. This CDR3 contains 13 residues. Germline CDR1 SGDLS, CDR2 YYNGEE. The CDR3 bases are TGTGCCAAGAAAACAGGACTTAATCAGCCCCAGCATTTT. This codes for CAKKTGLNQPQHF.

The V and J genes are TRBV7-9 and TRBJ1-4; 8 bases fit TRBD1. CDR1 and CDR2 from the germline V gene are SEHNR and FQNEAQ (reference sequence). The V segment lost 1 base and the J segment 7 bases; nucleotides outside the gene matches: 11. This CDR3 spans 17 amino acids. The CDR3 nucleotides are TGTGCCAGCAGCTTAGGCGGACAGGGCCTACTTTTTGAAAAACTGTTTTTT. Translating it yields CASSLGGQGLLFEKLFF.

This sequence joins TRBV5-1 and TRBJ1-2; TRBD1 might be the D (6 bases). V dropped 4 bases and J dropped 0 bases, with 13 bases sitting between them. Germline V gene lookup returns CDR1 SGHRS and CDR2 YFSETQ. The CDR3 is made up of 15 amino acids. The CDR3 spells CASSDGQNSNYGYTF. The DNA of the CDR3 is TGCGCCAGCAGCGATGGACAGAATTCTAACTATGGCTACACCTTC. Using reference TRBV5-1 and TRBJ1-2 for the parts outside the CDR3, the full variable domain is KAGVTQTPRYLIKTRGQQVTLSCSPISGHRSVSWYQQTPGQGLQFLFEYFSETQRNKGNFPGRFSGRQFSNSRSEMNVSTLELGDSALYLCASSDGQNSNYGYTFGSGTRLTVV.

The CDR3 sequence: CASRTLSDSMSSRFF. CDR3 DNA sequence: TGTGCCAGCAGGACCTTGTCCGACTCTATGTCGTCTCGATTCTTC. The rearrangement uses TRBV27 and TRBJ2-1; no reliable D call. Trimming left V 6 bases short and J 16 bases short, with 28 bases between. CDR3 length: 15 residues. Per germline, CDR1 MNHEY and CDR2 SMNVEV (reference sequence).

The CDR3 nucleotides read TGTGCCAGCAGCTTGGGGGGACAGGGGCTTCGATATGGCTACACCTTC. Its translation: CASSLGGQGLRYGYTF. This chain links TRBV5-4 with TRBJ1-2; 10 bases are shared with TRBD1. From germline, CDR1 is SGHNT and CDR2 YYREEE (reference sequence). V was pared by 0 bases and J by 5 bases, with 7 bases of the junction left unmatched. The CDR3 runs 16 residues.

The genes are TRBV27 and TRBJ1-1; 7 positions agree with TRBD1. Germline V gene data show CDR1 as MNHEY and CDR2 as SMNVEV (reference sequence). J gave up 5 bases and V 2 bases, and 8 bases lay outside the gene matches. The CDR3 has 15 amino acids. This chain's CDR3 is CASSLIRGGPTEAFF. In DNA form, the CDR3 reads TGTGCCAGCAGTTTAATCCGAGGGGGCCCTACTGAAGCTTTCTTT.

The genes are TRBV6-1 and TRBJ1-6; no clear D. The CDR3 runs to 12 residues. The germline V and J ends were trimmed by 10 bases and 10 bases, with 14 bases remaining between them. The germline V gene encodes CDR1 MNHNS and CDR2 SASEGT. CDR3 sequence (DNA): TGTGCCATTGAAGGGTTAGGGTCACCCCTCCACTTT. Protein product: CAIEGLGSPLHF.

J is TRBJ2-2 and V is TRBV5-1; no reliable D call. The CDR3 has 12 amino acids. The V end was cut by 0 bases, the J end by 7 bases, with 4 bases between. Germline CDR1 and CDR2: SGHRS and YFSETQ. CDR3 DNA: TGCGCCAGCAGCTTGGACGGCGGGGAGCTGTTTTTT. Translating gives CASSLDGGELFF.

CDR3 protein: CSAVVNTEAFF. CDR3 coding DNA: TGCAGTGCTGTAGTAAACACTGAAGCTTTCTTT. The chain carries TRBV20-1 and TRBJ1-1; D is unclear. The CDR3 is 11 amino acids. The V gene lost 5 bases and the J gene lost 2 bases, with 6 bases spanning the gap. From germline, CDR1 is DFQATT and CDR2 SNEGSKA (reference sequence).

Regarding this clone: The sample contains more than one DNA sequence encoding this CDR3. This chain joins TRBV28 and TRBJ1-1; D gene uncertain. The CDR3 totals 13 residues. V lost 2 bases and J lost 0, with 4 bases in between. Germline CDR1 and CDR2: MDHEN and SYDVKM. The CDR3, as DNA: TGTGCCAGCAGTTTAGGACTGAACACTGAAGCTTTCTTT. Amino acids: CASSLGLNTEAFF.

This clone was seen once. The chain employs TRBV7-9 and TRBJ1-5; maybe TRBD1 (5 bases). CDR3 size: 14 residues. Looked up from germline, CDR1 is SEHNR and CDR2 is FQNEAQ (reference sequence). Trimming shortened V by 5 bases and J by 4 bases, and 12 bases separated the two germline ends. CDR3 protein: CASSQSGGNQPQHF. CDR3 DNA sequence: TGTGCCAGCAGCCAGAGCGGGGGTAATCAGCCCCAGCATTTT.

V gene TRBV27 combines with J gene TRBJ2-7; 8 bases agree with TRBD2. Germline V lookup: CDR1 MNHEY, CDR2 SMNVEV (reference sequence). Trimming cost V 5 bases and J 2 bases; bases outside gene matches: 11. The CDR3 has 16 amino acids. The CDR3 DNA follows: TGTGCCAGCAGTCAGACTGGCGGGGGGCCTCCCTACGAGCAGTACTTC. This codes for CASSQTGGGPPYEQYF.